The clone carrying this T cell receptor (beta chain) was picked up a small number of times. As handled by the study authors: Nucleated cell number was recorded as an estimate derived from reference gene primer amplification. Sequencing was performed with immunoSEQ multiplex PCR; in TCRdb, only in-frame clones are kept and a portion is missing. The V and J calls and clone size were taken over from that table, and D and trimming were inferred from the DNA. This table holds 53,000 or so clones, about nine tenths found once. The CDR3 spans 15 residues. Germline assignment: CDR1 SGHAT and CDR2 FQNNGV. V lost 4 bases to trimming and J lost 3 bases, with 12 bases between them. This entry belongs to a study of blood T cell repertoires in COVID-19. Study background: Acute and convalescent COVID-19 specimens originated in the United States, Italy and Spain. T cells, B-cell-depleted T cells, or PBMCs supplied cDNA or gDNA.

The material sequenced was peripheral blood. The receptor was derived from a man older than 75 with acute or convalescent COVID-19. The chain combines TRBV11-2 with TRBJ1-4; a weak D match, TRBD1 (6 bases). The CDR3 reads CASSSNRASNEKLFF. The CDR3 nucleotides are TGTGCCAGCAGCTCGAACAGGGCCTCTAATGAAAAACTGTTTTTT.